The 19 T cell receptor beta chains below come from one sample, sequenced in a study of T-cell reconstitution after alpha-beta-depleted transplantation in children. TCRbeta library construction was performed incorporating unique molecular identifiers. TCRdb re-called the PCR reads through MiXCR, storing one row per CDR3 protein. This sample has hundreds of thousands of distinct CDR3 sequences; around 16% occur once, and the top ten carry around two fifths. Sequences were derived from PBMCs, mostly from graft donor cells, sampled 360 days after TCRalphabeta/CD19-depleted stem cell transplant. All receptors derive from a male patient aged 2-15 years who had a stem cell transplant for acute lymphoblastic leukemia, so the T cells may come from the graft donor.

Ten or more counts support this clonotype. The chain recombines TRBV10-3 with TRBJ2-1; 7 nucleotides align to TRBD2. The V gene's germline CDR1 is ENHRY and CDR2 SYGVKD. Germline trimming cut 6 bases from V and 6 bases from J; bases unmatched to any gene: 8. This CDR3 comprises 14 residues. The CDR3 DNA reads TGTGCCATCAGGACCCTGGGAGGGAGCAATGAGCAGTTCTTC. It yields the protein CAIRTLGGSNEQFF.

This clonotype has a handful of counts. V and J are TRBV10-3 and TRBJ1-1; D is unclear. The V end lost 7 bases, the J end lost 0 bases, and 9 bases lay between the germline ends. This CDR3 region has 13 residues. The V gene's germline CDR1 is ENHRY and CDR2 SYGVKD. Here the CDR3 reads CAITPEMNTEAFF. The CDR3 DNA reads TGTGCCATCACCCCAGAAATGAACACTGAAGCTTTCTTT.

The V gene is TRBV5-4, the J gene TRBJ1-4, with D possibly TRBD1 on 5 matching bases. This CDR3 comprises 16 residues. V lost 0 bases and J 10 bases, leaving 19 bases between the germline ends. Germline lookup yields CDR1 SGHNT and CDR2 YYREEE (reference sequence). CDR3 sequence: CASSLVGDPPGAKLFF. The DNA of the CDR3 is TGTGCCAGCAGCTTGGTGGGGGACCCCCCCGGGGCAAAACTGTTTTTT.

This clonotype was counted between two and nine times. This sequence joins TRBV14 and TRBJ2-7; the D gene is possibly TRBD2 (6 bases). Looked up from germline, CDR1 is SGHDN and CDR2 is FVKESK. CDR3 length equals 15 residues. Deletions cut 4 bases from V and 0 bases from J, with 13 bases between. For the CDR3, the DNA is TGTGCCAGCAGCCCTCGGGAGAAGGACTCCTACGAGCAGTACTTC. Translated, it gives CASSPREKDSYEQYF. The full variable domain, its missing parts supplied by reference TRBV14 and TRBJ2-7, is EAGVTQFPSHSVIEKGQTVTLRCDPISGHDNLYWYRRVMGKEIKFLLHFVKESKQDESGMPNNRFLAERTGGTYSTLKVQPAELEDSGVYFCASSPREKDSYEQYFGPGTRLTVT.

This clonotype has a count of ten or more. The genes are TRBV9 and TRBJ2-6; no clear D gene. The CDR3 loop spans 13 amino acids. Germline loops: CDR1 SGDLS, CDR2 YYNGEE. Trimming removed 6 bases from V and 2 bases from J, with 6 bases in between. As DNA, the CDR3 is TGTGCCAGCAATTTGGCTGGGGCCAACGTCCTGACTTTC. It codes for CASNLAGANVLTF.

The chain carries TRBV13 and TRBJ2-1; 9 nucleotides match TRBD2. Germline trimming cut 5 bases from V and 0 bases from J; bases unmatched to any gene: 5. CDR3 length: 16 residues. Germline CDR1 reads PRHDT; CDR2 reads FYEKMQ (reference sequence). CDR3 protein: CASSPTSGFSYNEQFF. The DNA of the CDR3 is TGTGCCAGCAGCCCGACTAGCGGCTTCTCCTACAATGAGCAGTTCTTC. The whole variable domain, filled in from reference TRBV13 and TRBJ2-1, reads AAGVIQSPRHLIKEKRETATLKCYPIPRHDTVYWYQQGPGQDPQFLISFYEKMQSDKGSIPDRFSAQQFSDYHSELNMSSLELGDSALYFCASSPTSGFSYNEQFFGPGTRLTVL.

This clonotype was recorded only once. The V call is TRBV27, the J call TRBJ2-3; 11 nucleotides match TRBD1. CDR1 and CDR2 (germline): MNHEY, SMNVEV (reference sequence). V lost 8 bases to trimming and J lost 5 bases; unmatched junction nucleotides: 6. CDR3 size: 14 residues. DNA of the CDR3: TGTGCCAGCGCCGGACAGGGGGCAGTAGATACGCAGTATTTT. This encodes CASAGQGAVDTQYF.

V gene TRBV7-9 combines with J gene TRBJ2-7, with D possibly TRBD1 on 6 matching bases. This CDR3 region has 14 residues. Germline values: CDR1 SEHNR, CDR2 FQNEAQ (reference sequence). Trimming pared 8 bases from V and 3 bases from J, leaving 17 bases between. CDR3 protein: CASGSWTDGYEQYF. The CDR3, as DNA: TGTGCCAGCGGGTCGTGGACAGACGGCTACGAGCAGTACTTC.

This clonotype was seen only a few times. V is TRBV20-1 and J is TRBJ2-1, with TRBD2 matching over 12 bases. The CDR3 runs 16 residues. Germline V gene lookup returns CDR1 DFQATT and CDR2 SNEGSKA (reference sequence). V lost 4 bases to trimming and J lost 7 bases; unmatched junction nucleotides: 11. This CDR3 is CSAKTSSGRAINEQFF. The CDR3 nucleotides are TGCAGTGCTAAGACGTCTAGCGGGAGGGCAATAAATGAGCAGTTCTTC.

J is TRBJ1-5 and V is TRBV28; 7 bases match TRBD1. This CDR3 comprises 15 residues. J gave up 6 bases and V 4 bases, and 9 bases lay outside the gene matches. Germline V gene lookup returns CDR1 MDHEN and CDR2 SYDVKM. The CDR3 DNA reads as TGTGCCAGCAGTTCAGGACAGGTCTGGGGTCAGCCCCAGCATTTT. As protein: CASSSGQVWGQPQHF.

Details on this clonotype: This sequence may be a read error, since a much larger clone differs from it by one base. The chain recombines TRBV29-1 with TRBJ2-1, with D hard to call. The CDR3 covers 15 residues. Germline V gives CDR1 SQVTM, CDR2 ANQGSEA. The CDR3 region has the DNA TGCAGCGTTGATCCGCGGATGAGCTCCTACGATGAGCAGTTCTTC. Residues: CSVDPRMSSYDEQFF.

The V gene is TRBV10-3, the J gene TRBJ2-7; D remains ambiguous. Per germline, CDR1 ENHRY and CDR2 SYGVKD. The V and J ends lost 8 bases and 3 bases respectively, with 14 bases between them. This CDR3 comprises 13 residues. CDR3 bases: TGTGCCATCCTTTCGGCCCCGAGCTACGAGCAGTACTTC. It is translated as CAILSAPSYEQYF.

This rearrangement joins TRBV28 to TRBJ2-1; D may be TRBD1 (6 bases). The CDR3 consists of 15 residues. Germline CDR1 is MDHEN and CDR2 is SYDVKM. Trimming pared 3 bases from V and 5 bases from J, leaving 14 bases between. CDR3 coding DNA: TGTGCCAGCAGTTTCCAGGGGACCTGGGACAATGAGCAGTTCTTC. This translates into CASSFQGTWDNEQFF.

The chain employs TRBV5-1 and TRBJ2-2; tentatively, D is TRBD2 (6 bases). V was trimmed by 1 base and J by 7 bases, leaving 17 bases between them. This CDR3 is built from 16 residues. Germline loops: CDR1 SGHRS, CDR2 YFSETQ. The CDR3 DNA reads TGCGCCAGCAGCTTGTTCTCAAGGACGGGGGACGGGGAGCTGTTTTTT. Its protein is CASSLFSRTGDGELFF.

This clonotype was observed many times. The gene calls are TRBV29-1 and TRBJ2-7; 10 bases are shared with TRBD2. V lost 1 base and J lost 3; bases outside the gene matches: 6. The CDR3 has 15 residues. CDR1 and CDR2 (germline): SQVTM, ANQGSEA. CDR3 loop: CSVEGTSGSYYEQYF. The CDR3, as DNA: TGCAGCGTTGAAGGGACTAGCGGTTCATACTACGAGCAGTACTTC.

The chain has TRBV27 and TRBJ1-6; D is perhaps TRBD1 (6 bases). This CDR3 contains 12 residues. V lost 8 bases and J 6 bases, leaving 8 bases between the germline ends. The germline gives CDR1 MNHEY, CDR2 SMNVEV (reference sequence). This CDR3 is CASGQTNSPLHF. In nucleotides, the CDR3 is TGTGCCAGCGGACAGACTAATTCACCCCTCCACTTT.

The V gene is TRBV6-2 or TRBV6-3, the J gene TRBJ2-7; TRBD2 matches at 8 bases. Per germline, CDR1 MNHEY and CDR2 SVGEGT. Trimming removed 2 bases from V and 5 bases from J; junction bases left unmatched: 8. This CDR3 is 15 amino acids long. This CDR3 reads CASSYLRGLGHEQYF. As DNA, the CDR3 is TGTGCCAGCAGTTACCTCCGGGGACTAGGCCACGAGCAGTACTTC.

This clonotype occurred a few times. This chain uses TRBV12-3 or TRBV12-4 with TRBJ2-3; a possible D gene is TRBD2 (7 bases). The CDR3 loop spans 17 amino acids. V shed 2 bases and J shed 2 bases, with 17 bases lying between them. Here the CDR3 reads CASSLRGGGLNTDTQYF. The CDR3 DNA reads as TGTGCCAGCAGTTTACGGGGAGGGGGACTAAACACAGATACGCAGTATTTT.

This clonotype has just a few counts. V is TRBV4-3 and J is TRBJ1-4; D is uncertain. The CDR3 sequence is 17 residues long. V lost 0 bases and J 3 bases, leaving 14 bases between the germline ends. Germline V lookup: CDR1 LGHNA, CDR2 YSLEER. In nucleotides, the CDR3 is TGCGCCAGCAGCCAAGATCTACTCAGGACGGCTAATGAAAAACTGTTTTTT. This translates into CASSQDLLRTANEKLFF.